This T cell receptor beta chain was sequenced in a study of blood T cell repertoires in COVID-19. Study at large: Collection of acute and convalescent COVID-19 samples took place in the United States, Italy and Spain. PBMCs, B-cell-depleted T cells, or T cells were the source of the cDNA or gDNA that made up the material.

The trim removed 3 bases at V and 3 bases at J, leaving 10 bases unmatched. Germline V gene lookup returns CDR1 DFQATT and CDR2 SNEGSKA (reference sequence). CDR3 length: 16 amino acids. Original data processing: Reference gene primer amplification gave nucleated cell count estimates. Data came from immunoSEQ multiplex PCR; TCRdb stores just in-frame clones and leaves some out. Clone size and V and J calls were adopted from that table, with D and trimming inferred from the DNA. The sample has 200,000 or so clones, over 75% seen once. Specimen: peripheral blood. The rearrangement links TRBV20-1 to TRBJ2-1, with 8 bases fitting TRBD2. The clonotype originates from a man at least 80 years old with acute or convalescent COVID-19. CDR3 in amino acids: CSASRFERERYNEQFF. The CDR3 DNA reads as TGCAGTGCTAGTAGGTTTGAGCGGGAGCGCTACAATGAGCAGTTCTTC.